One and the same sample provided the 14 T cell receptor beta chains below, sequenced in a study of shared T cell receptors in the human thymus. Only in-frame clones appear in the TCRdb table, and some are missing; sequencing was by immunoSEQ multiplex PCR. In the table there are hundreds of thousands of clones, 78% of which are singletons. These records were also assigned to another study, of human thymus T cells.

The sample was thymocytes. These receptors were obtained from a boy in the first two years of life with a congenital heart defect.

V and J are TRBV5-8 and TRBJ2-7; 7 nucleotides align to TRBD1. J was trimmed by 3 bases and V by 2 bases; bases with no gene match: 8. Germline CDR1 reads SGHTS; CDR2 reads YDEGEE. CDR3 length: 15 amino acids. CDR3 amino acids: CASSLGDSPLYEQYF. The CDR3, as DNA: TGTGCCAGCAGCTTAGGGGACAGCCCTCTCTACGAGCAGTACTTC. Full variable domain (rest looked up from reference TRBV5-8 and TRBJ2-7): EAGVTQSPTHLIKTRGQQATLRCSPISGHTSVYWYQQALGLGLQFLLWYDEGEERNRGNFPPRFSGRQFPNYSSELNVNALELEDSALYLCASSLGDSPLYEQYFGPGTRLTVT.

The chain employs TRBV5-6 and TRBJ1-2; weak D call: TRBD1 (6 bases). The germline V and J ends were trimmed by 4 bases and 3 bases, with 13 bases remaining between them. Germline assignment: CDR1 SGHDT and CDR2 YYEEEE. The CDR3 extends over 14 amino acids. The CDR3 sequence is CASSGGREHYGYTF. CDR3 DNA: TGTGCCAGCAGCGGGGGCAGGGAACACTATGGCTACACCTTC.

The V and J genes are TRBV6-4 and TRBJ1-1; 9 bases map to TRBD1. The CDR3 extends over 14 amino acids. Trimming at V came to 7 bases and at J to 5 bases, leaving 8 bases not matched to a gene. Germline V gene sequence: CDR1 MRHNA, CDR2 SNTAGT. The CDR3 region is CASKRRGQGTEAFF. The CDR3 DNA reads as TGTGCCAGCAAGAGGCGGGGACAGGGAACTGAAGCTTTCTTT.

V gene TRBV6-4 combines with J gene TRBJ1-1, with D maybe TRBD1 (6 bases). This CDR3 comprises 13 residues. Germline assignment: CDR1 MRHNA and CDR2 SNTAGT. Trimming stripped 6 bases from V and 1 base from J, with 9 bases between. This CDR3 reads CASRGQKNTEAFF. The CDR3 coding sequence is TGTGCCAGCAGAGGACAGAAGAACACTGAAGCTTTCTTT.

The chain uses TRBV7-6 and TRBJ2-7; the match to TRBD2 covers 12 bases. V was pared by 5 bases and J by 5 bases, with 7 bases of the junction left unmatched. The V gene's germline CDR1 is SGHVS and CDR2 FNYEAQ. The CDR3 spans 15 residues. CDR3 nucleotide sequence: TGTGCCAGCAGCCGTACTAGCGGGAGGAAAAACGAGCAGTACTTC. Its protein product is CASSRTSGRKNEQYF.

This rearrangement joins TRBV15 to TRBJ1-5; D perhaps matches TRBD1 (5 bases). The CDR3 extends over 15 amino acids. The V end lost 0 bases, the J end lost 5 bases, and 11 bases lay between the germline ends. Germline assignment: CDR1 LNHNV and CDR2 YYDKDF (reference sequence). The DNA for the CDR3 is TGTGCCACCAGCAGAGACTTCAGGGCCCATCAGCCCCAGCATTTT. Encoded protein: CATSRDFRAHQPQHF.

This chain uses TRBV5-1 with TRBJ2-2; 13 bases align to TRBD2. CDR1 SGHRS and CDR2 YFSETQ come from the germline V gene. The J segment lost 1 base and the V segment lost 3 bases, leaving 3 bases of the junction unmatched. The CDR3 covers 17 residues. CDR3 residues: CASSWTSGSKNTGELFF. CDR3 nucleotide sequence: TGCGCCAGCAGCTGGACTAGCGGGAGTAAGAACACCGGGGAGCTGTTTTTT.

The CDR3 nucleotides are TGTGCCAGCATCCACAGGGGCTCCTACGAGCAGTACTTC. This encodes CASIHRGSYEQYF. The chain carries TRBV2 and TRBJ2-7; 7 bases are a match to TRBD1. The CDR3 has 13 amino acids. Trimming removed 7 bases from V and 0 bases from J; junction bases left unmatched: 3. Germline CDR1 is SNHLY and CDR2 is FYNNEI.

The chain is built from TRBV25-1 and TRBJ2-7, with D maybe TRBD2 (6 bases). The CDR3 spans 16 residues. CDR1 and CDR2 (germline): MGHDK, SYGVNS. Trimming cost V 3 bases and J 6 bases, with 21 bases left between them. CDR3 DNA sequence: TGTGCCAGCAGTGACCCCGGGGCGGGACGAACCAGCGAGCAGTACTTC. Amino acids: CASSDPGAGRTSEQYF.

The chain recombines TRBV30 with TRBJ2-7, with 7 bases fitting TRBD2. Germline V gene sequence: CDR1 GTSNPN, CDR2 SVGIG (reference sequence). With V trimmed by 4 bases and J by 4 bases, 4 bases remained unmatched. There are 12 residues in the CDR3. CDR3: CAWTREGYEQYF. The CDR3, as DNA: TGTGCCTGGACCAGGGAGGGGTACGAGCAGTACTTC.

The chain combines TRBV27 with TRBJ2-7, with 9 bases fitting TRBD1. The CDR3 runs to 15 residues. With V trimmed by 1 base and J by 4 bases, 5 bases remained unmatched. The germline V gene has CDR1 MNHEY and CDR2 SMNVEV (reference sequence). The CDR3 region has the DNA TGTGCCAGCAGTTTATTTACAGGGGGCTCGTACGAGCAGTACTTC. Its protein product is CASSLFTGGSYEQYF.

This clone was found a few times. This chain uses TRBV6-1 with TRBJ2-5; 10 nucleotides align to TRBD1. This CDR3 region has 20 residues. V shed 4 bases and J 5 bases; nucleotides not matched to a gene: 22. Germline CDR1 reads MNHNS; CDR2 reads SASEGT. The CDR3 spells CASSGDRGQGAWRSGETQYF. The CDR3 nucleotides read TGTGCCAGCAGTGGGGACAGGGGCCAGGGAGCGTGGAGGTCGGGCGAGACCCAGTACTTC.

The V call is TRBV5-1, the J call TRBJ2-1; TRBD2 is a possible D gene (5 bases). Germline CDR1 SGHRS, CDR2 YFSETQ. The ends were cut back, 6 bases at V and 2 bases at J, with 18 bases in the middle. The CDR3 totals 16 residues. The DNA of the CDR3 is TGCGCCAGCACCCCACCAGGCGGGCTGCCCTACAATGAGCAGTTCTTC. The encoded protein is CASTPPGGLPYNEQFF.

This clone came up once. Within the sample, other DNA sequences also encode this same CDR3. The chain joins TRBV5-4 to TRBJ2-7; 7 positions match TRBD2. CDR3 size: 15 residues. The trim removed 0 bases at V and 4 bases at J, leaving 7 bases unmatched. Per the germline V gene, CDR1 is SGHNT and CDR2 is YYREEE (reference sequence). The CDR3 sequence is CASSLVAGEAYEQYF. The CDR3 coding sequence is TGTGCCAGCAGCTTGGTGGCGGGAGAGGCGTACGAGCAGTACTTC.